This T cell receptor beta chain comes out of a study of shared clonotypes between healthy human individuals. Study at large: Three plates each covered CD4 naive and memory; CD8 naive two, CD8 memory one.

Profiling relied on immunoSEQ multiplex PCR, and the TCRdb table lists in-frame clones only, not all of them. The repertoire holds some 1 million clones, with around 76% as singletons. Sequences were obtained from memory CD4+ T cells sorted from blood. Sample subset: CD45RA-negative fraction. This TCR derives from a man younger than 35 in good health.

CDR3 nucleotide sequence: TGTGCCAGCAGTTTGGGCAGGGGGCTAGATGGCTACACCTTC. It specifies CASSLGRGLDGYTF. V usage is TRBV28 and J usage is TRBJ1-2, with 8 bases matching TRBD1. Germline V gives CDR1 MDHEN, CDR2 SYDVKM. The trim removed 3 bases at V and 6 bases at J, leaving 6 bases unmatched. The CDR3 has 14 residues.